This passage covers 13 T cell receptor beta chains from one sample sequenced in a study of blood T cell repertoires in COVID-19. Sequenced by immunoSEQ multiplex PCR; TCRdb stores in-frame clones only, minus some. The profile shows hundreds of thousands of clones, around 89% of them singletons. The sequenced material came from peripheral blood. These receptors were obtained from a woman aged 50 to 60 with active or convalescent COVID-19.

In this sample, this clone turned up once. The chain employs TRBV4-1 and TRBJ1-5; weak D call: TRBD1 (6 bases). Trimming stripped 2 bases from V and 3 bases from J, with 14 bases between. CDR3 size: 16 residues. CDR1 MGHRA and CDR2 YSYEKL come from the germline V gene. The CDR3: CASSQILQGINQPQHF. Here the CDR3 DNA reads TGCGCCAGCAGCCAAATTCTTCAGGGGATCAATCAGCCCCAGCATTTT.

The chain couples TRBV12-5 to TRBJ2-7; TRBD1 matches 8 bases. This CDR3 is 18 amino acids long. V lost 4 bases to trimming and J lost 2 bases; unmatched junction nucleotides: 16. Germline V gives CDR1 LGHNT, CDR2 FRNRAP. CDR3 DNA sequence: TGTGCTAGTGGTTCCACTCCGGGACAGGCCCTTACGGCCTACGAGCAGTACTTC. The encoded protein is CASGSTPGQALTAYEQYF. The full variable domain, its missing parts supplied by reference TRBV12-5 and TRBJ2-7, is DARVTQTPRHKVTEMGQEVTMRCQPILGHNTVFWYRQTMMQGLELLAYFRNRAPLDDSGMPKDRFSAEMPDATLATLKIQPSEPRDSAVYFCASGSTPGQALTAYEQYFGPGTRLTVT.

The rearrangement joins TRBV30 to TRBJ2-1; 7 nucleotides match TRBD1. With V trimmed by 0 bases and J by 7 bases, 6 bases remained unmatched. Germline-derived CDR1 and CDR2 are GTSNPN and SVGIG (reference sequence). This CDR3 contains 14 residues. CDR3 DNA sequence: TGTGCCTGGAGTGTTGGGACAGAAGGTAATGAGCAGTTCTTC. Amino acids: CAWSVGTEGNEQFF.

The rearrangement links TRBV5-1 to TRBJ2-2; 7 bases align to TRBD2. The CDR3 is 14 amino acids. Looked up from germline, CDR1 is SGHRS and CDR2 is YFSETQ. The trim removed 7 bases at V and 5 bases at J, leaving 8 bases unmatched. CDR3 DNA sequence: TGCGCCAGCGAGTCGGGGGGAGAAACCGGGGAGCTGTTTTTT. Translating gives CASESGGETGELFF.

This chain joins TRBV4-3 and TRBJ2-2, with TRBD2 identical over 13 bases. The CDR3 contains 16 residues. CDR1 is LGHNA, CDR2 YSLEER, per germline. Trimming took 2 bases from V and 6 from J; bases not matched to a gene: 3. The CDR3 loop reads CASSQTSGRGAGELFF. The CDR3, as DNA: TGCGCCAGCAGCCAAACTAGCGGGAGGGGGGCCGGGGAGCTGTTTTTT.

The CDR3 DNA is TGTGCCAGAGCCGGGGTAAGAGACACTGAAGCTTTCTTT. It is translated as CARAGVRDTEAFF. V gene TRBV21-1 combines with J gene TRBJ1-1. TRBV21-1 is noted as a pseudogene. This CDR3 region has 13 residues.

The gene calls are TRBV10-3 and TRBJ1-1, with TRBD1 matching over 10 bases. CDR1 and CDR2 from the germline V gene are ENHRY and SYGVKD. The CDR3 runs 13 residues. The V and J ends lost 9 bases and 5 bases, in that order; junction bases with no gene match: 6. Written as DNA, the CDR3 is TGTGCCATACGACAGGGGGCGCGGACTGAAGCTTTCTTT. Translating gives CAIRQGARTEAFF.

The rearrangement links TRBV18 to TRBJ2-6, with a weak D call TRBD2 (6 bases). The CDR3 loop spans 18 amino acids. Trimming cost V 1 base and J 0 bases, with 13 bases left between them. From germline, CDR1 is KGHSH and CDR2 LQKENI. For the CDR3, the DNA is TGTGCCAGCTCACCACTTGAACTAGCCTCCTCTGGGGCCAACGTCCTGACTTTC. It specifies CASSPLELASSGANVLTF.

The CDR3 DNA follows: TGTGCCAGCAGCTCGACAGGGAACGCCTACGAGCAGTACTTC. The encoded protein is CASSSTGNAYEQYF. This sequence joins TRBV5-8 and TRBJ2-7, with 7 bases matching TRBD1. Germline V CDR1 and CDR2: SGHTS, YDEGEE. V dropped 3 bases and J dropped 2; count of bases not matched to a gene: 5. The CDR3 totals 14 residues.

The table lists this clone with a count of one. The CDR3 spells CASSVGADSSTGELFF. The CDR3 coding sequence is TGTGCCAGCAGCGTAGGTGCGGACTCTTCCACCGGGGAGCTGTTTTTT. The chain has TRBV9 and TRBJ2-2, with a weak D call TRBD2 (5 bases). The CDR3 is made up of 16 amino acids. V was trimmed by 0 bases and J by 4 bases, leaving 13 bases between them. The germline CDR1 and CDR2 sequences are SGDLS and YYNGEE.

This chain links TRBV4-3 with TRBJ2-2; a possible D gene is TRBD2 (6 bases). The CDR3 spans 15 residues. Germline V gene data show CDR1 as LGHNA and CDR2 as YSLEER. Trimming pared 0 bases from V and 5 bases from J, leaving 10 bases between. Written as DNA, the CDR3 is TGCGCCAGCAGCCAAGACGGGAGATCAACCGGGGAGCTGTTTTTT. Protein sequence: CASSQDGRSTGELFF.

The CDR3 sequence is CAGGPGGSTDTQYF. DNA for the CDR3: TGTGCCGGAGGACCAGGGGGAAGCACAGATACGCAGTATTTT. The rearrangement links TRBV2 to TRBJ2-3; 7 bases map to TRBD1. The CDR3 length is 14 residues. Unmatched junction bases numbered 8, after V lost 11 bases and J lost 0 bases. Looked up from germline, CDR1 is SNHLY and CDR2 is FYNNEI.

The chain has TRBV7-9 and TRBJ1-2; D gene uncertain. CDR1 and CDR2 (germline): SEHNR, FQNEAQ (reference sequence). This CDR3 has 15 amino acids. Trimming took 6 bases from V and 8 from J, leaving 22 bases between them. CDR3 in DNA: TGTGCCAGCAGTCAAACACAGATTCTGAAGTACGGCTACACCTTC. It codes for CASSQTQILKYGYTF.